The clone carrying this T cell receptor beta chain was picked up many times. Its antigen is still unknown. These data belong to a study of blood T cells in healthy people across ages. Alongside a J-beta primer mix, a sample-barcoded 5' primer served in a second PCR lasting roughly 7 to 11 cycles. TCRdb fed the 5' RACE reads into MiXCR, producing one record per CDR3 protein. The sample lists fewer than 2,000,000 distinct CDR3 sequences; roughly 32% were seen once. This CDR3 contains 14 residues. The V end lost 0 bases, the J end lost 9 bases, and 14 bases lay between the germline ends. Germline V gene data show CDR1 as MNHEY and CDR2 as SVGAGI. Study findings and constraints: Strong correlation linked observed beta diversity and percent naive T cells. With unsorted PBMCs, a conclusive comparison of naive versus antigen-experienced cells was not possible.

Samples each yielded at least 6 micrograms of total RNA. Sample: blood. V usage is TRBV6-5 and J usage is TRBJ1-1; D ambiguous. The TCR sequence derives from a woman under 40 in good health. Here the CDR3 reads CASSYSYGVEKAFF. Here the CDR3 DNA reads TGTGCCAGCAGTTACTCCTACGGGGTTGAAAAAGCTTTCTTT.